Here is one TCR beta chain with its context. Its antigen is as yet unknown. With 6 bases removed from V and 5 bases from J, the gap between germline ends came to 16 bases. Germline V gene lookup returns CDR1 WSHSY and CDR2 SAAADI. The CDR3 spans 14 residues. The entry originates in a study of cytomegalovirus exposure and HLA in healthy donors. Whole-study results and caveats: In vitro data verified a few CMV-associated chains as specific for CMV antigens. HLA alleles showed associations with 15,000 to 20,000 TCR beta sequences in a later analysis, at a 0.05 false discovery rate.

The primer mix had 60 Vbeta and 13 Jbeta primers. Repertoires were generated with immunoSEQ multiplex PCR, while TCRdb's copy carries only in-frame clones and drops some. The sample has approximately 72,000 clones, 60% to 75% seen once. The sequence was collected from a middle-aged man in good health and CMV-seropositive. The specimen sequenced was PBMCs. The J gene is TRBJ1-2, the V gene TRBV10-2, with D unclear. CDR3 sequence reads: CASRKSLEAYGYTF. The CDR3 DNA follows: TGCGCCAGCAGAAAGTCCTTGGAGGCTTATGGCTACACCTTC.